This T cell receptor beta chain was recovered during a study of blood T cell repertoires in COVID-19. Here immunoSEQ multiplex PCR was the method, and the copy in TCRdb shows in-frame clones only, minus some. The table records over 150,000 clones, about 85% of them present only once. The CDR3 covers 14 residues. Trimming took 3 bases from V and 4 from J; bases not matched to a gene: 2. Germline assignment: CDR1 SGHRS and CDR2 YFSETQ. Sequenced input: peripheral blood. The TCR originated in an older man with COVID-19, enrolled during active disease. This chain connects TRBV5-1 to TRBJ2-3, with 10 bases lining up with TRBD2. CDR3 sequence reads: CASSYLAGADTQYF. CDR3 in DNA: TGCGCCAGCAGCTACCTAGCGGGGGCAGATACGCAGTATTTT.